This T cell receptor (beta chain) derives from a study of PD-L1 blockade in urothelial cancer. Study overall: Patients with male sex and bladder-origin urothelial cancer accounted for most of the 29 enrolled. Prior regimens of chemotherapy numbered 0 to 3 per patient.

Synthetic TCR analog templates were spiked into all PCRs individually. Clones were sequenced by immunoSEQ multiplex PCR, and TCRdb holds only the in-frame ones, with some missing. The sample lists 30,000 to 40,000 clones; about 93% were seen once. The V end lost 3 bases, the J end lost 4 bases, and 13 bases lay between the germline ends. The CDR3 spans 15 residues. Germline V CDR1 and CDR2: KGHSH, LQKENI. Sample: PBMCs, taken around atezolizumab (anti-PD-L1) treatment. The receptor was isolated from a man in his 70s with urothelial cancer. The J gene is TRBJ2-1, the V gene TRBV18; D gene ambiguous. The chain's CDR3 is CASSPSISAYNEQFF. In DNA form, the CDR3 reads TGTGCCAGCTCACCCTCTATTTCCGCTTACAATGAGCAGTTCTTC.